This TCR beta chain was captured by sequencing in a study of T cells in Graves' hyperthyroidism and ophthalmopathy. The sample holds one count of this clonotype. Template material for amplifying TCR beta CDR3 regions consisted of RNA transcripts. HTBI primers were the set used in a first-round RT-PCR of the TCR CDR3. TCRdb reprocessed the multiplex PCR reads with MiXCR, giving one entry per CDR3 protein. The profile shows more than 500,000 distinct CDR3 sequences, 40% to 50% of them singletons. The CDR3 spans 13 residues. Germline V gene data show CDR1 as SEHNR and CDR2 as FQNEAQ (reference sequence). The V end was cut by 4 bases, the J end by 9 bases, with 10 bases between.

The V and J genes are TRBV7-9 and TRBJ1-6; TRBD1 is a possible D gene (5 bases). The sequence was obtained from an adult woman with Graves' disease, either hyperthyroidism or ophthalmopathy (not recorded which). Specimen: peripheral blood or thyroid tissue (not recorded which). The CDR3: CASSWDGGSPLHF. As DNA, the CDR3 is TGTGCCAGCAGCTGGGACGGGGGTTCACCCCTCCACTTT.